A selection of T cell receptor beta chains follows, all from one sample in a study of identical twins. TCRdb reanalysed the 5' RACE reads using MiXCR and keeps one entry per CDR3 protein. The data show around 100,000 distinct CDR3 sequences, 4.5% to 6.5% seen once. Sequenced material: memory T cells sorted from blood. The receptors here all came from a woman aged 50 to 60 in good health. CDR3s include the opening cysteine and the closing phenylalanine or tryptophan. Each record gives: V gene, D gene, J gene, clone size, CDR3 protein, CDR3 DNA. D genes are given only for firm matches. Part of the rows lack a size; the others show once, few, many or a class for expanded clones.

V: TRBV12-3/TRBV12-4
D: NA
J: TRBJ2-2
size: many
CDR3: CASSFTRGGELFF
DNA: TGTGCCAGCAGTTTCACTAGGGGCGGGGAGCTGTTTTTT

V: TRBV24-1
D: NA
J: TRBJ1-5
size: many
CDR3: CATSDPGDNQPQHF
DNA: TGTGCCACCAGTGATCCGGGGGACAATCAGCCCCAGCATTTT

V: TRBV7-6
D: TRBD1
J: TRBJ2-2
size: many
CDR3: CASSPRRRDRGGKTGELFF
DNA: TGTGCCAGCAGCCCCCGGCGCCGGGACAGGGGGGGGAAAACCGGGGAGCTGTTTTTT

V: TRBV6-6
D: NA
J: TRBJ2-7
size: few
CDR3: CASSYKVYEQYF
DNA: TGTGCCAGCAGTTACAAGGTTTACGAGCAGTACTTC

V: TRBV15
D: TRBD2
J: TRBJ2-3
size: many
CDR3: CATSRDGSAGGPDTQYF
DNA: TGTGCCACCAGCAGAGATGGCTCCGCGGGAGGCCCAGATACGCAGTATTTT

V: TRBV6-5
D: NA
J: TRBJ2-5
size: many
CDR3: CASRESAQETQYF
DNA: TGTGCCAGCCGTGAGTCCGCACAAGAGACCCAGTACTTC

V: TRBV20-1
D: TRBD1
J: TRBJ2-3
size: many
CDR3: CSARDYGTGPMNTQYF
DNA: TGCAGTGCTAGAGATTATGGGACAGGGCCCATGAATACGCAGTATTTT

V: TRBV7-8
D: NA
J: TRBJ1-4
size: few
CDR3: CASSSHGRVNEKLFF
DNA: TGTGCCAGCAGCTCCCATGGAAGAGTTAATGAAAAACTGTTTTTT

V: TRBV19
D: TRBD1
J: TRBJ2-2
size: few
CDR3: CASRLRTGGAGELFF
DNA: TGTGCCAGTAGACTTAGGACAGGGGGCGCCGGGGAGCTGTTTTTT

V: TRBV30
D: TRBD1
J: TRBJ1-1
size: few
CDR3: CAWTPGGRNTEAFF
DNA: TGTGCCTGGACCCCAGGGGGCCGAAACACTGAAGCTTTCTTT

V: TRBV7-2
D: NA
J: TRBJ1-1
size: NA
CDR3: CASSFSIFVGVGAFF
DNA: TGTGCCAGCAGCTTTAGTATCTTCGTTGGTGTCGGAGCTTTCTTT

V: TRBV29-1
D: TRBD2
J: TRBJ2-7
size: many
CDR3: CSVLTGGEQYF
DNA: TGCAGCGTCCTAACGGGAGGCGAGCAGTACTTC

V: TRBV30
D: TRBD1
J: TRBJ1-2
size: NA
CDR3: CAWAKGTGAYGYTF
DNA: TGTGCCTGGGCCAAAGGGACAGGGGCCTATGGCTACACCTTC

V: TRBV5-6
D: NA
J: TRBJ2-1
size: many
CDR3: CASSLQDSYNEQFF
DNA: TGTGCCAGCAGCTTGCAAGATTCCTACAATGAGCAGTTCTTC

V: TRBV27
D: NA
J: TRBJ2-3
size: few
CDR3: CASSFGGHTDTQYF
DNA: TGTGCCAGCAGTTTTGGGGGGCACACAGATACGCAGTATTTT

V: TRBV6-6
D: NA
J: TRBJ2-3
size: NA
CDR3: CASSRRTSIDTQYF
DNA: TGTGCCAGCAGTCGCCGTACCTCCATAGATACGCAGTATTTT

V: TRBV6-5
D: TRBD1
J: TRBJ1-2
size: many
CDR3: CASSYRGQGHYTF
DNA: TGTGCCAGCAGTTACCGGGGACAGGGCCACTACACCTTC

V: TRBV2
D: TRBD2
J: TRBJ2-5
size: NA
CDR3: CASSLNLAGGPETQYF
DNA: TGTGCCAGCAGTCTTAATTTAGCGGGAGGGCCGGAGACCCAGTACTTC

V: TRBV7-2
D: NA
J: TRBJ1-3
size: many
CDR3: CASSLAPMPGNTIYF
DNA: TGTGCCAGCAGCTTAGCCCCGATGCCTGGAAACACCATATATTTT

V: TRBV12-3/TRBV12-4
D: NA
J: TRBJ1-5
size: few
CDR3: CASTQRGIGNQPQHF
DNA: TGTGCCAGCACCCAAAGGGGGATCGGCAATCAGCCCCAGCATTTT

V: TRBV12-3/TRBV12-4
D: NA
J: TRBJ1-6
size: many
CDR3: CASRKPGLDSPLHF
DNA: TGTGCCAGCAGAAAACCGGGCCTGGATTCACCCCTCCACTTT

V: TRBV7-2
D: NA
J: TRBJ1-2
size: many
CDR3: CASSLTTRGDAGYTF
DNA: TGTGCCAGCAGCTTAACCACCAGGGGCGATGCTGGCTACACCTTC

V: TRBV28
D: NA
J: TRBJ1-2
size: many
CDR3: CASSTWTAAYGYTF
DNA: TGTGCCAGCAGTACCTGGACAGCCGCCTATGGCTACACCTTC

V: TRBV5-6
D: NA
J: TRBJ2-4
size: few
CDR3: CASSLLPIAKNIQYF
DNA: TGTGCCAGCAGCCTCCTTCCGATAGCCAAAAACATTCAGTACTTC

V: TRBV4-2
D: NA
J: TRBJ2-7
size: many
CDR3: CASSQDEGAYEQYF
DNA: TGTGCCAGCAGCCAAGACGAGGGAGCCTACGAGCAGTACTTC

V: TRBV11-2
D: NA
J: TRBJ1-2
size: many
CDR3: CASSPLGKTYGYTF
DNA: TGTGCCAGCAGTCCCTTGGGTAAAACCTATGGCTACACCTTC

V: TRBV6-2/TRBV6-3
D: TRBD2
J: TRBJ2-3
size: few
CDR3: CASRLAGQDTQYF
DNA: TGTGCCAGCAGGTTAGCGGGACAAGATACGCAGTATTTT

V: TRBV27
D: TRBD2
J: TRBJ2-1
size: many
CDR3: CASSPGTREQFF
DNA: TGTGCCAGCAGTCCCGGGACTAGGGAGCAGTTCTTC

V: TRBV20-1
D: NA
J: TRBJ2-7
size: many
CDR3: CSAREGRGGDYEQYF
DNA: TGCAGTGCTAGAGAGGGTCGGGGAGGTGATTACGAGCAGTACTTC

V: TRBV6-2/TRBV6-3
D: NA
J: TRBJ1-1
size: NA
CDR3: CASSYSGQGTEAFF
DNA: TGTGCCAGCAGTTACTCGGGCCAAGGCACTGAAGCTTTCTTT

V: TRBV5-1
D: TRBD2
J: TRBJ2-3
size: many
CDR3: CASSLGSAGGADTQYF
DNA: TGCGCCAGCAGCTTGGGTTCCGCGGGAGGGGCAGATACGCAGTATTTT

V: TRBV20-1
D: TRBD2
J: TRBJ2-3
size: many
CDR3: CSAIAGLMSTDTQYF
DNA: TGCAGTGCTATAGCGGGACTAATGAGCACAGATACGCAGTATTTT

V: TRBV19
D: TRBD2
J: TRBJ2-1
size: many
CDR3: CASSKTGGPMNEQFF
DNA: TGTGCCAGTAGTAAAACGGGAGGGCCGATGAATGAGCAGTTCTTC

V: TRBV3-1
D: NA
J: TRBJ2-1
size: many
CDR3: CASSQDTSRSEQFF
DNA: TGTGCCAGCAGCCAAGATACCAGTCGGAGTGAGCAGTTCTTC

V: TRBV6-5
D: NA
J: TRBJ1-6
size: many
CDR3: CASSPDPNNSPLHF
DNA: TGTGCCAGCAGTCCAGACCCCAATAATTCACCCCTCCACTTT

V: TRBV6-2/TRBV6-3
D: TRBD2
J: TRBJ2-5
size: many
CDR3: CASSQGGLGETQYF
DNA: TGTGCCAGCAGCCAGGGAGGGTTAGGAGAGACCCAGTACTTC

V: TRBV9
D: NA
J: TRBJ2-1
size: NA
CDR3: CASSVGSSSYNEQFF
DNA: TGTGCCAGCAGCGTAGGGTCCAGCTCCTACAATGAGCAGTTCTTC

V: TRBV27
D: NA
J: TRBJ1-1
size: many
CDR3: CASSSFRGTGTEAFF
DNA: TGTGCCAGCAGTTCATTCAGAGGAACGGGCACTGAAGCTTTCTTT

V: TRBV7-2
D: TRBD1
J: TRBJ2-2
size: many
CDR3: CASSSGQITGELFF
DNA: TGTGCCAGCAGCTCGGGACAGATTACCGGGGAGCTGTTTTTT

V: TRBV7-2
D: TRBD1
J: TRBJ2-3
size: many
CDR3: CASSLGTGVADTQYF
DNA: TGTGCCAGCAGCTTAGGGACAGGGGTTGCAGATACGCAGTATTTT

V: TRBV24-1
D: NA
J: TRBJ2-5
size: many
CDR3: CATSDFGQGRETQYF
DNA: TGTGCCACCAGTGATTTCGGGCAGGGGAGGGAGACCCAGTACTTC

V: TRBV27
D: TRBD1
J: TRBJ1-1
size: NA
CDR3: CASSIRGRTEAFF
DNA: TGTGCCAGCAGCATCAGGGGGCGGACTGAAGCTTTCTTT

V: TRBV27
D: TRBD2
J: TRBJ2-2
size: NA
CDR3: CASSSQRGLAGGRVGELFF
DNA: TGTGCCAGCAGTAGTCAAAGGGGACTAGCGGGAGGGCGAGTCGGGGAGCTGTTTTTT

V: TRBV4-2
D: TRBD1
J: TRBJ1-4
size: many
CDR3: CASRLTGVLSTNEKLFF
DNA: TGTGCCAGCAGGCTTACAGGGGTTCTTTCTACTAATGAAAAACTGTTTTTT

V: TRBV10-1
D: NA
J: TRBJ2-1
size: few
CDR3: CASSDPREKNNEQFF
DNA: TGCGCCAGCAGTGACCCCCGGGAGAAAAACAATGAGCAGTTCTTC

V: TRBV4-2
D: NA
J: TRBJ2-3
size: NA
CDR3: CASSLGGTTDTQYF
DNA: TGTGCCAGCAGCCTGGGCGGGACCACAGATACGCAGTATTTT

V: TRBV7-3
D: TRBD1
J: TRBJ2-1
size: few
CDR3: CASSPNRGTNREQFF
DNA: TGTGCCAGCAGCCCTAACAGGGGAACTAATCGAGAGCAGTTCTTC

V: TRBV5-6
D: TRBD2
J: TRBJ2-3
size: many
CDR3: CASSLVTSGRSTDTQYF
DNA: TGTGCCAGCAGCTTGGTGACTAGCGGGAGGAGTACAGATACGCAGTATTTT

V: TRBV4-1
D: TRBD1
J: TRBJ2-2
size: NA
CDR3: CASSQMGDRVTGELFF
DNA: TGCGCCAGCAGCCAGATGGGCGACAGGGTGACCGGGGAGCTGTTTTTT

V: TRBV5-1
D: NA
J: TRBJ2-7
size: NA
CDR3: CARTPRFLDPYEQYF
DNA: TGCGCCAGAACTCCACGTTTCTTGGACCCCTACGAGCAGTACTTC